This T cell receptor beta chain appears in the sequencing data of a study of OX40 agonist ivuxolimab in advanced cancers. Study-wide points: Expanded peripheral T cells had an undetermined antigen specificity.

To note about this clone: No antigen is known for it.

The CDR3 runs to 16 residues. Per germline, CDR1 MNHEY and CDR2 SMNVEV (reference sequence). V gave up 6 bases and J gave up 11 bases; unmatched junction bases: 19. Assay used: immunoSEQ multiplex PCR; TCRdb lists only in-frame clones, some missing. Among around 77,000 clones listed, roughly 90% were seen once. The sample in question was CD4+ or CD8+ T cells sorted from blood, obtained in a trial of the OX40 agonist ivuxolimab. The rearrangement links TRBV27 to TRBJ1-1; TRBD1 agrees at 9 bases. This receptor was taken from an adult with an advanced solid tumor such as melanoma, head and neck, liver or kidney cancer. The CDR3 spells CASSLPGQGRISAAFF. The CDR3 DNA reads TGTGCCAGCAGCCTCCCCGGACAGGGGAGGATCTCTGCTGCTTTCTTT.